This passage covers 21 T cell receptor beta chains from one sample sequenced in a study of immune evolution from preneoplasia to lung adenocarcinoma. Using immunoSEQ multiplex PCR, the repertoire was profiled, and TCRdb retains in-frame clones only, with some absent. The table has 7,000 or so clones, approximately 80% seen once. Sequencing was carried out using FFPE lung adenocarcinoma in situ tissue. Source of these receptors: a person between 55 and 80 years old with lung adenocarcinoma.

This CDR3 reads CASSPQGSYGYTF. CDR3 in DNA: TGCGCCAGCAGCCCTCAGGGAAGCTATGGCTACACCTTC. V gene TRBV4-1 combines with J gene TRBJ1-2, with D maybe TRBD1 (5 bases). The germline V and J ends were trimmed by 4 bases and 4 bases, with 10 bases remaining between them. The CDR3 loop spans 13 amino acids. Germline CDR1 reads MGHRA; CDR2 reads YSYEKL.

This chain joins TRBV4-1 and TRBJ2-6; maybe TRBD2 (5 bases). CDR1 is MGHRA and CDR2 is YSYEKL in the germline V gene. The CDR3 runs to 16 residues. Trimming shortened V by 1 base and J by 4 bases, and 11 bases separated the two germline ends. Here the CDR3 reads CASSQAQAAGANVLTF. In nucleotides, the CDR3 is TGCGCCAGCAGCCAAGCGCAAGCGGCCGGGGCCAACGTCCTGACTTTC.

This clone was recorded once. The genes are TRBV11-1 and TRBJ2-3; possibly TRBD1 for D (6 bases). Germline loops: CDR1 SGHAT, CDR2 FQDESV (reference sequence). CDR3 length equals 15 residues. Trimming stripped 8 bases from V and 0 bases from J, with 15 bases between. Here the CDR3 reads CASGSGTPSTDTQYF. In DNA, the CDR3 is TGTGCCAGCGGATCCGGGACACCAAGCACAGATACGCAGTATTTT.

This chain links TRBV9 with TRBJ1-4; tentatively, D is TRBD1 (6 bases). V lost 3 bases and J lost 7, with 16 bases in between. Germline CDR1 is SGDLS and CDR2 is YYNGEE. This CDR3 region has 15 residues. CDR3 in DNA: TGTGCCAGCAGCGCAACAGGGACTGCGTCTGAAAAACTGTTTTTT. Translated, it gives CASSATGTASEKLFF.

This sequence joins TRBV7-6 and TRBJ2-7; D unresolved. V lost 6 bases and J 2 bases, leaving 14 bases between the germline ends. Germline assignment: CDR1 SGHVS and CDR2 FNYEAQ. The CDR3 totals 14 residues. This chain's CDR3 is CASSSRTDAYEQYF. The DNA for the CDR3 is TGTGCCAGCAGTTCGAGGACGGACGCCTACGAGCAGTACTTC.

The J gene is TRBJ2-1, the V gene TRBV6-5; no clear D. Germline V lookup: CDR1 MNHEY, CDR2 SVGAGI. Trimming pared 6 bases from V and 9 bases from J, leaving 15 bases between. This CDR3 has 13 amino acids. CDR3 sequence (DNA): TGTGCCAGCAGCGAGACTCCACTCCGTGAGCAGTTCTTC. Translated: CASSETPLREQFF.

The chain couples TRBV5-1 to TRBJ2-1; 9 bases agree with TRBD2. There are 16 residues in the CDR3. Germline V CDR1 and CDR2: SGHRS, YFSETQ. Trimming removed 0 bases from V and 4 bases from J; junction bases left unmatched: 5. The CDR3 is CASSLEVAGVYNEQFF. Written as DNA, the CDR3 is TGCGCCAGCAGCTTGGAAGTAGCGGGGGTATACAATGAGCAGTTCTTC.

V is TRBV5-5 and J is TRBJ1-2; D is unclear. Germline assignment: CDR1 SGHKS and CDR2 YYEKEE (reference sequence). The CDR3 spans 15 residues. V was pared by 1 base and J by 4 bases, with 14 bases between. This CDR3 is CASSLTTEIVYGYTF. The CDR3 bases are TGTGCCAGCAGCTTGACGACGGAGATCGTCTATGGCTACACCTTC.

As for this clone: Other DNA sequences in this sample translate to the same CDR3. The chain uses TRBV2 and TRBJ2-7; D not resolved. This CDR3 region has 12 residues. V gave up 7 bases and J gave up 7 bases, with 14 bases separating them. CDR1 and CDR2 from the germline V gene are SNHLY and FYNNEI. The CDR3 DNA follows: TGTGCCAGCAACCCGGAAGGGTGGGAGCAGTACTTC. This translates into CASNPEGWEQYF.

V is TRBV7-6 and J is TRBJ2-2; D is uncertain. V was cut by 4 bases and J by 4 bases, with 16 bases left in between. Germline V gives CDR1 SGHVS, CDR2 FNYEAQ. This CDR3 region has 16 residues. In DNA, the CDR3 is TGTGCCAGCAGCTACGACCCGGCGAAGCGCACCGGGGAGCTGTTTTTT. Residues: CASSYDPAKRTGELFF.

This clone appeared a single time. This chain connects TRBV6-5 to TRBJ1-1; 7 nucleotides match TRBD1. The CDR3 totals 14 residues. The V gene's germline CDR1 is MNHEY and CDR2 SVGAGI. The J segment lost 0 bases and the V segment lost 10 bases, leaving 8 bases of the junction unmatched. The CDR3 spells CATIRGQLNTEAFF. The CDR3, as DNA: TGTGCCACCATAAGGGGACAGTTGAACACTGAAGCTTTCTTT.

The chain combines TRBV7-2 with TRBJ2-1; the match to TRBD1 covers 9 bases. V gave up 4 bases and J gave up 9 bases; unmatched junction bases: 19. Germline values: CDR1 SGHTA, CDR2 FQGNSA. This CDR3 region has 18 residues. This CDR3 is CASSYLINPGTGYIEQFF. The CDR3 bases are TGTGCCAGCAGCTACTTAATCAACCCTGGGACAGGGTATATTGAGCAGTTCTTC. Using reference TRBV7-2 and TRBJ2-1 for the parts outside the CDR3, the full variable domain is GAGVSQSPSNKVTEKGKDVELRCDPISGHTALYWYRQSLGQGLEFLIYFQGNSAPDKSGLPSDRFSAERTGGSVSTLTIQRTQQEDSAVYLCASSYLINPGTGYIEQFFGPGTRLTVL.

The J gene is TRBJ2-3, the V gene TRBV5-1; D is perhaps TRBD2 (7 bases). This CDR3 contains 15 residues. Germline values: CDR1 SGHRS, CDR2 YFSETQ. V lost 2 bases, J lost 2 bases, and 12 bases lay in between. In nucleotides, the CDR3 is TGCGCCAGCAGCTTCGGCGGGGGACACACAGATACGCAGTATTTT. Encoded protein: CASSFGGGHTDTQYF. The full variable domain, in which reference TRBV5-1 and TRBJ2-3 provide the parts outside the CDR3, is KAGVTQTPRYLIKTRGQQVTLSCSPISGHRSVSWYQQTPGQGLQFLFEYFSETQRNKGNFPGRFSGRQFSNSRSEMNVSTLELGDSALYLCASSFGGGHTDTQYFGPGTRLTVL.

The CDR3 region is CASSPASGGLTLTGELFF. CDR3 DNA: TGTGCCAGCTCACCGGCTAGCGGGGGCCTCACTCTTACCGGGGAGCTGTTTTTT. The chain has TRBV18 and TRBJ2-2, with TRBD2 matching over 10 bases. CDR3 length equals 18 residues. The trim removed 3 bases at V and 5 bases at J, leaving 12 bases unmatched. Germline CDR1 is KGHSH and CDR2 is LQKENI. Variable domain in full (rest from reference TRBV18 and TRBJ2-2): NAGVMQNPRHLVRRRGQEARLRCSPMKGHSHVYWYRQLPEEGLKFMVYLQKENIIDESGMPKERFSAEFPKEGPSILRIQQVVRGDSAAYFCASSPASGGLTLTGELFFGEGSRLTVL.

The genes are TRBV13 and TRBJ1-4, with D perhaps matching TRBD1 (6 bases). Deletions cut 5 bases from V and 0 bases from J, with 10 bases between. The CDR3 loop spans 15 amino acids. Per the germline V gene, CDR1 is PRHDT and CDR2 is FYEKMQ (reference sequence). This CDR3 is CASSPRGSTNEKLFF. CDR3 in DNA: TGTGCCAGCAGCCCTAGGGGGTCAACTAATGAAAAACTGTTTTTT. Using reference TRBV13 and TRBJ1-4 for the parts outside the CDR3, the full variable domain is AAGVIQSPRHLIKEKRETATLKCYPIPRHDTVYWYQQGPGQDPQFLISFYEKMQSDKGSIPDRFSAQQFSDYHSELNMSSLELGDSALYFCASSPRGSTNEKLFFGSGTQLSVL.

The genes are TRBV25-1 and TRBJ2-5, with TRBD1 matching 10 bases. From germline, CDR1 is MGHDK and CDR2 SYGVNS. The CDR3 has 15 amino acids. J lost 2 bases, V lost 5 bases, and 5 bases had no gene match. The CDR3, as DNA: TGTGCCAGCAGTCACCGGGACAGGGGACAAGAGACCCAGTACTTC. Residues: CASSHRDRGQETQYF.

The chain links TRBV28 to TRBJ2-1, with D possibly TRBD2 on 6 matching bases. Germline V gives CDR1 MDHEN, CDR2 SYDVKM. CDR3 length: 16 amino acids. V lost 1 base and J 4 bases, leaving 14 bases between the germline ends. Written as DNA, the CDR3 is TGTGCCAGCAGTTTATCGGCGGAGGGACCTTACAATGAGCAGTTCTTC. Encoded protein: CASSLSAEGPYNEQFF.

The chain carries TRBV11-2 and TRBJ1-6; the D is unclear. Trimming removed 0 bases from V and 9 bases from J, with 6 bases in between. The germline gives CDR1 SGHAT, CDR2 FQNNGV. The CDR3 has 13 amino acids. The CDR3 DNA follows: TGTGCCAGCAGCTTAGATCCCAGTTCACCCCTCCACTTT. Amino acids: CASSLDPSSPLHF.

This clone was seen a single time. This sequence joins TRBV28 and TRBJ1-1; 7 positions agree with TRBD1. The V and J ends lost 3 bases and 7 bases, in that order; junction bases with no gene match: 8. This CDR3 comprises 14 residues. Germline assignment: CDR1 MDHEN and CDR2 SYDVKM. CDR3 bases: TGTGCCAGCAGTTTTGGAGGAGGGGGCATTGAAGCTTTCTTT. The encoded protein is CASSFGGGGIEAFF.

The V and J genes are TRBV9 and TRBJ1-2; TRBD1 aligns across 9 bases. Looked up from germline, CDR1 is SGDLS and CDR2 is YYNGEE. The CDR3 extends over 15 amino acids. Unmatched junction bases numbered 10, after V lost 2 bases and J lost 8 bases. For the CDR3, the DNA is TGTGCCAGCAGCGTTCGGGACAGGGCGCTAGAAGGCTACACCTTC. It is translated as CASSVRDRALEGYTF.

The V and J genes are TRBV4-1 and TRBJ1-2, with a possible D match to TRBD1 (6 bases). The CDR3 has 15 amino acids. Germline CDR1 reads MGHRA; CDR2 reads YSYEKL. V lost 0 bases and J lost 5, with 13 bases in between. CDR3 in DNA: TGCGCCAGCAGCCAAGAAGGGAACAGGGCGTATGGCTACACCTTC. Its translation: CASSQEGNRAYGYTF.